This T cell receptor beta chain was identified in a study of T cells after yellow fever vaccination. Whole-study context: When fractions had low cell numbers, they were prepared with SMART-Seq v4 Ultra Low Input.

5'RACE template switching produced TCR cDNA carrying a universal primer site and UMIs. MiXCR, applied by TCRdb to the 5' RACE reads, yields one record per CDR3 protein. This repertoire shows 130,000 or so distinct CDR3 sequences, around 15% found once; its top ten account for approximately 39%. The study's findings and limits: Most primary-vaccination clones recurred post-booster (roughly 96% CD4, 88% CD8). When the response was secondary, it was weaker but reached its peak faster, day 5 versus 15.

This clonotype was detected a few times. Its antigen is not identified. The clonotype was recovered from a man aged 18 to 29 who received the YFV17D yellow fever vaccine. The source was CD8+ T cells sorted from PBMCs, collected 5 days after the yellow fever booster vaccination.

The CDR3 DNA sequence: TGTGCCAGCAGTCTCTCAGGGGGCTATGGCACAGATACGCAGTATTTT. Encoded protein: CASSLSGGYGTDTQYF. The chain employs TRBV27 and TRBJ2-3; 8 nucleotides match TRBD1. The germline CDR1 and CDR2 sequences are MNHEY and SMNVEV (reference sequence). Trimming at V came to 5 bases and at J to 1 base, leaving 8 bases not matched to a gene. CDR3 length: 16 amino acids.